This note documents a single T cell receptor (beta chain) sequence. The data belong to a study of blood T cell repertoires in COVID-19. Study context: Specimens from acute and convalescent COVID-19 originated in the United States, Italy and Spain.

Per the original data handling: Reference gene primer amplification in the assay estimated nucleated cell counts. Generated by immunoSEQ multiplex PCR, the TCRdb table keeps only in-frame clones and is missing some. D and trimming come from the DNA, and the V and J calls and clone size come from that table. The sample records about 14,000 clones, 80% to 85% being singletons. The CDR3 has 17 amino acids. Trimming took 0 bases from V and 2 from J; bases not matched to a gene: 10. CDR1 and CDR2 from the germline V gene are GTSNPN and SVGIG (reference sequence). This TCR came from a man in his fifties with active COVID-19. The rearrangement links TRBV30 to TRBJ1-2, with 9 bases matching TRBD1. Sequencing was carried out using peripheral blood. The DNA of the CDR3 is TGTGCCTGGAGTGTAGGGGGTGACAGGGGGTGGAACTATGGCTACACCTTC. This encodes CAWSVGGDRGWNYGYTF.